This T cell receptor (beta chain) was recovered during a study of T cells in Graves' hyperthyroidism and ophthalmopathy. General study points: Ophthalmopathy got predicted by the model a median about 6.7 months before its onset. Among thyroid clonotypes expanded above 0.001, most also appeared in blood.

The V gene's germline CDR1 is SGHAT and CDR2 FQDESV (reference sequence). With 2 bases clipped from V and 4 bases from J, the junction kept 3 bases outside the gene matches. The CDR3 is made up of 16 amino acids. This clonotype showed up many times. Its antigen is currently unknown. RNA transcripts served as the template for amplifying TCR beta CDR3 regions. The HTBI primer set drove a first-round RT-PCR of the TCR CDR3. TCRdb used MiXCR to reprocess the multiplex PCR reads, holding one entry per CDR3 protein. The sample has 550,000 to 700,000 distinct CDR3 sequences, roughly 15% seen once; the top ten hold roughly 4.5%.

The rearrangement links TRBV11-1 to TRBJ2-2, with 11 nucleotides matching TRBD2. This receptor was obtained from a woman between 40 and 50 years old with Graves' ophthalmopathy. Sequencing was carried out using blood. CDR3 nucleotide sequence: TGTGCCAGCAGCTTAAGGCTAGCGGGAGGCACCGGGGAGCTGTTTTTT. This encodes CASSLRLAGGTGELFF.